This paragraph reports one T cell receptor (beta chain). Positively selected for CCR7, the CD45RO-negative cells used as naive CD8 cells excluded terminally differentiated effector memory CD45RA+ cells. It was roughly 210 ng DNA, about 30,000 T cell genomes, that sorted-subset replicate PCRs used. The method was immunoSEQ multiplex PCR; TCRdb's version includes in-frame clones alone and lacks a portion of them. The table has about 2.1 million clones, about 92% seen once. The germline V gene has CDR1 MNHEY and CDR2 SMNVEV (reference sequence). Trimming took 7 bases from V and 5 from J; bases not matched to a gene: 11. The CDR3 has 17 residues. This specimen comes from a study of shared clonotypes between healthy human individuals.

This chain links TRBV27 with TRBJ2-2; 12 bases are shared with TRBD2. The origin of this receptor is a man younger than 30 in good health. Some clones in this sample may be carry-over from other donors' samples. The sample comprised naive CD8+ T cells from PBMCs. CDR3 nucleotide sequence: TGTGCCAGCAAAAAACGGACTAGCGGGAAGAGGACCGGGGAGCTGTTTTTT. This encodes CASKKRTSGKRTGELFF.